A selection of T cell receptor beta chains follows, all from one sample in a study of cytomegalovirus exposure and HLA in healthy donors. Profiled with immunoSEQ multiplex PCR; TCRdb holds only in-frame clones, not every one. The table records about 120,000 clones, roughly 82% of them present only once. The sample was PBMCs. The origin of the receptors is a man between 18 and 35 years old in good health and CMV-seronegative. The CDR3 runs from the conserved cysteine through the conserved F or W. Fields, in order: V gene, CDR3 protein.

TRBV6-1 CASALGLAGTDTQYF
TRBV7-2 CASSLTRGGGTEAFF
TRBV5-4 CASSLVGLPAGEQYF
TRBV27 CASSLNLGANTEAFF
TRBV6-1 CASSEFGTGNQPQHF
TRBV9 CASSVARYGELFF
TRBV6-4 CASSEFRGVDYGYTF
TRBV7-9 CASGTVAYEQYF
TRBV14 CASSLRGTSGTWAYNEQFF
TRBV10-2 CASRTTSRGTDTQYF
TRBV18 CASSPGGGINSPLHF
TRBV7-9 CASSNRDRGYEQYF
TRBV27 CASSLGSGSSGANVLTF
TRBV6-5 CASSYSRLVGVETQYF
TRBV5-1 CASSRRDRGLEGETQYF
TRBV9 CASSVVGGGANEQFF
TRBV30 CAWKGGGTDTQYF
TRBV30 CAWSVDGGGSSGNTIYF
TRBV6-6 CASWGLGRYGYTF
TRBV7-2 CASSLAGRGFSGNTIYF
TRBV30 CAWSAGTDEKLFF
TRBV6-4 CASSVGQLKDQPQHF
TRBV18 CASSPPRDNEQFF
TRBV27 CASRHRRTNQGGGGYTF
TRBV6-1 CASTQTGPPYGYTF
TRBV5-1 CASRVEDANYGYTF
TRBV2 CASSELGAGDTEAFF
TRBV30 CAWSPKKSFVLGEGSFGETQYF
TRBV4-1 CASTQTGTGAETQYF
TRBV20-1 CSAREYSEQYF
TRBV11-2 CASSLQGSSGNTIYF
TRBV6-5 CASSKLAGGANEQFF
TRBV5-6 CASSLATGLSEQYF
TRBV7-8 CAIDQETQYF
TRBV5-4 CASSLSGVNTGELFF
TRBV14 CASSQAWASTGELFF
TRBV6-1 CASSEGNRVMDTEAFF
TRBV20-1 CSERVNTEAFF
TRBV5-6 CASSLAGGVAQETQYF
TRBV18 CASSLGQGDLEPAFF
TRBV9 CASSAQGLIARDEQFF
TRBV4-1 CASSPGTSGGPLYEQYF
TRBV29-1 CSVEGGGSSDTQYF
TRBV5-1 CASSLAKRGAYGYTF
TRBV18 CASSLGQGKSGNTIYF
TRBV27 CASSLTTGYGYTF
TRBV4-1 CASSVRDRLITQYF
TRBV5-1 CASSLRGLAADTQYF
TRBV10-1 CASSGGLAESSYEQYF
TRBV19 CASSIGQGETGELFF
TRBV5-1 CASSLTQGGSEQYF
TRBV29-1 CSVEKRGSYEQYF